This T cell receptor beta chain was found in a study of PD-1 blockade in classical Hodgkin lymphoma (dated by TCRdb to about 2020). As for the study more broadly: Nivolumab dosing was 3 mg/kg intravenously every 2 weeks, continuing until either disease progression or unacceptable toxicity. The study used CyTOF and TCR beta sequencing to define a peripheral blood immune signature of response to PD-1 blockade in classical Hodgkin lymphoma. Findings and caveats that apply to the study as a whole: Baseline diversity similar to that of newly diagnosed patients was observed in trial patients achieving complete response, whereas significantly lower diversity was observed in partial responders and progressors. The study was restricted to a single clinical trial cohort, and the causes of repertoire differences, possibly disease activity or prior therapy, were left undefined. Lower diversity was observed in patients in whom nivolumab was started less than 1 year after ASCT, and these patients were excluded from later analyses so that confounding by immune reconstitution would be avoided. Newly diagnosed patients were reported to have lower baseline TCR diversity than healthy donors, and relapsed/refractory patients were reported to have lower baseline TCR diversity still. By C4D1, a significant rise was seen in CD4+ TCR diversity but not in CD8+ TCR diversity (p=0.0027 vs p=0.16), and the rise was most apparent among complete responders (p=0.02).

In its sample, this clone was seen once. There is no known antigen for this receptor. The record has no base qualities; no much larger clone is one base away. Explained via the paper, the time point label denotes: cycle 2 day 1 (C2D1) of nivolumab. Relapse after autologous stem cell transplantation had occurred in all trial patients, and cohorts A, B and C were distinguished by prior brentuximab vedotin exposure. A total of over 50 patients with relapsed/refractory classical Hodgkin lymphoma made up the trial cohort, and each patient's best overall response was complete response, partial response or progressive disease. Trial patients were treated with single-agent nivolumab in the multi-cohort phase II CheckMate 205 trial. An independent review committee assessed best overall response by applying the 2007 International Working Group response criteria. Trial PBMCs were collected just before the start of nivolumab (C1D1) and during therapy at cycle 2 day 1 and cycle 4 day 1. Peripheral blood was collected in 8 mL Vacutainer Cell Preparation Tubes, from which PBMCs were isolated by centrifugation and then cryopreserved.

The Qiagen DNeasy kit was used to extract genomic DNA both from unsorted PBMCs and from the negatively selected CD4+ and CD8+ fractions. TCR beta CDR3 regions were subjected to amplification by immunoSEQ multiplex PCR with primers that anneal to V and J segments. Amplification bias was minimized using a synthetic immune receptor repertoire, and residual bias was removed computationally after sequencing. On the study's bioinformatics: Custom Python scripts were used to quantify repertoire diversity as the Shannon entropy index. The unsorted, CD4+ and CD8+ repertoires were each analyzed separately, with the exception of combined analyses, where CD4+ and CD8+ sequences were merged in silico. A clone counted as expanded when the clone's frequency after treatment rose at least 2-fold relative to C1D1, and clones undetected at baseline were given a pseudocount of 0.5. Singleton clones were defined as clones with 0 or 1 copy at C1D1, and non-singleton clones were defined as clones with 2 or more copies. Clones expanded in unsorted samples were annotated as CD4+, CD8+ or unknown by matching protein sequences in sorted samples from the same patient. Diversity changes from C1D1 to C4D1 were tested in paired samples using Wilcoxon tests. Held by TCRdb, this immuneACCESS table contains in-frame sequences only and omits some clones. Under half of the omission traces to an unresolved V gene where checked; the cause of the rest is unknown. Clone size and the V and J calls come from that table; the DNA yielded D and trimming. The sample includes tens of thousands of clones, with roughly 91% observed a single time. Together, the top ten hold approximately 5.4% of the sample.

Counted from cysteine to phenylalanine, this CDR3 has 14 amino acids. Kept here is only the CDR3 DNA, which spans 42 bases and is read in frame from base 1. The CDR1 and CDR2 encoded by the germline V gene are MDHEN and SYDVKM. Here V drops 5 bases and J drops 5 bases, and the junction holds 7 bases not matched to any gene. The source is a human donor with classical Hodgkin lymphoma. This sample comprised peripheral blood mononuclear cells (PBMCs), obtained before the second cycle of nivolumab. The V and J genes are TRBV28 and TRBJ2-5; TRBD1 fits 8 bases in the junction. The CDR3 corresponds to CASSPQGAGETQYF. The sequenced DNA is TGTGCCAGCAGTCCTCAGGGGGCGGGGGAGACCCAGTACTTC.